Below, 2 T cell receptor beta chains from the same sample are listed, as sequenced in a study of blood T cell repertoires in COVID-19. Clones were sequenced by immunoSEQ multiplex PCR, and TCRdb holds only the in-frame ones, with some missing. Among roughly 48,000 clones listed, about 92% were seen once. The material sequenced was peripheral blood. The receptor source for this set is a man aged 55 to 70 with COVID-19, enrolled during active disease.

The rearrangement links TRBV14 to TRBJ1-6; D remains unclear. CDR3 length: 15 residues. Germline assignment: CDR1 SGHDN and CDR2 FVKESK. V lost 4 bases and J lost 8, with 15 bases in between. DNA of the CDR3: TGTGCCAGCAGCCGACAAAGGATGGGTGATTCACCCCTCCACTTT. Its translation: CASSRQRMGDSPLHF.

The chain employs TRBV2 and TRBJ2-7; 10 nucleotides agree with TRBD2. The germline V gene encodes CDR1 SNHLY and CDR2 FYNNEI. The CDR3 runs to 16 residues. V shed 4 bases, J shed 7 bases, and the junction held 13 bases outside the gene matches. CDR3 nucleotides: TGTGCCAGCAGTGCGGAGACTAGCGGGCCCCCTAAGGAGCAGTACTTC. Translating gives CASSAETSGPPKEQYF.